This T cell receptor (beta chain) is drawn from a study of T cell repertoires in cytomegalovirus infection. The overall study: The study used recently identified HLA-C-restricted and well-studied HLA-B-restricted CMV epitopes. Indications of both CMV infection and matching HLA type were provided by public TCR beta signatures.

Notes on this clonotype: Its cognate antigen is unknown.

Study-wide points: HLA-C-restricted TCR beta clonotypes specific for CMV led the ex vivo response.

TCRdb itself ran the reads through MiXCR, one entry per CDR3 protein. The sample lists some 920,000 distinct CDR3 sequences, 31% occurring once. The CDR3 is 16 residues long. Looked up from germline, CDR1 is MGHRA and CDR2 is YSYEKL. V shed 1 base, J shed 2 bases, and the junction held 3 bases outside the gene matches. This TCR came from a human donor in good health (CMV status not recorded). Some clones in this sample may be carry-over from other donors' samples. Source: cultured CD8+ T cells from PBMCs, taken from culture after CMV antigen stimulation. The chain recombines TRBV4-1 with TRBJ2-1; TRBD2 agrees at 9 bases. CDR3 coding DNA: TGCGCCAGCAGCCAAGTCCTAGCGGGGACCTACAATGAGCAGTTCTTC. Its translation is CASSQVLAGTYNEQFF.